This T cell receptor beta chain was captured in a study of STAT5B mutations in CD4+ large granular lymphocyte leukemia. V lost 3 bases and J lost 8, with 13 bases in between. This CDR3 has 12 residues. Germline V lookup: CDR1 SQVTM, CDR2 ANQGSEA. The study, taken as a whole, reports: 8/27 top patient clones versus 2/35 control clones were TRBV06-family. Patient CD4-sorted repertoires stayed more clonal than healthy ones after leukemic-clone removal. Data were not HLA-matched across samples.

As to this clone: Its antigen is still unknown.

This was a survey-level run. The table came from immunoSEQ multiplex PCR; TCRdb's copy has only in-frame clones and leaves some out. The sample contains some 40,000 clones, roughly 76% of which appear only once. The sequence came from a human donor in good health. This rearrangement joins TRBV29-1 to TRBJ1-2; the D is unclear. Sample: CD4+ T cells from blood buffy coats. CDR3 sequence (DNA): TGCAGCGTTGATGGGGTTGTAGAAGGCTACACCTTC. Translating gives CSVDGVVEGYTF.